This entry is about one T cell receptor (beta chain). The assay was carried out at the deep level. Assay used: immunoSEQ multiplex PCR; TCRdb lists only in-frame clones, some missing. In the table there are roughly 2.1 million clones, about 92% of which are singletons. These data originate in a study of shared clonotypes between healthy human individuals. Cells designated naive CD8 were CD45RO-negative and were positively selected for CCR7, with terminally differentiated effector memory CD45RA+ cells excluded. Germline V lookup: CDR1 SGHVS, CDR2 FNYEAQ. The germline V and J ends were trimmed by 5 bases and 11 bases, with 13 bases remaining between them. This CDR3 has 11 amino acids.

The sequence came from a man younger than 30 in good health. Some clones in this sample may be carry-over from other donors' samples. The rearrangement links TRBV7-6 to TRBJ2-7; TRBD1 or TRBD2 may be the D gene (5 bases each). The sequenced sample was naive CD8+ T cells from PBMCs. CDR3 DNA sequence: TGTGCCAGCAGCGACGGGACCGCGGAGTACTTC. Protein sequence: CASSDGTAEYF.